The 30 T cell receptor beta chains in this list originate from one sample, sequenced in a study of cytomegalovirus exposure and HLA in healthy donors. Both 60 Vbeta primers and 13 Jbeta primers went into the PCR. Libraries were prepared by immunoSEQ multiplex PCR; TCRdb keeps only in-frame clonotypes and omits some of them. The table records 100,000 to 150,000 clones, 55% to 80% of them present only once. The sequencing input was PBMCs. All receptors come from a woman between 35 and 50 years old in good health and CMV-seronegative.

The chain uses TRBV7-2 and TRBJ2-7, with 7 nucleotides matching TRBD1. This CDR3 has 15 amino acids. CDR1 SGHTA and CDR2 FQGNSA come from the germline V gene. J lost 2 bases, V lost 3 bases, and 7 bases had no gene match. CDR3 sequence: CASSFSRDRPYEQYF. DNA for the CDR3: TGTGCCAGCAGCTTCTCCCGGGACAGACCCTACGAGCAGTACTTC.

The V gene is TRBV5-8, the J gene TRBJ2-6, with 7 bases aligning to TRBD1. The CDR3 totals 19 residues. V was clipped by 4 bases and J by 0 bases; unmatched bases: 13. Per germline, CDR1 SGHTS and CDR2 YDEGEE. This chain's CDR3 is CASSSRTGARSSGANVLTF. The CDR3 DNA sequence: TGTGCCAGCAGCAGCAGGACAGGAGCTAGATCCTCTGGGGCCAACGTCCTGACTTTC.

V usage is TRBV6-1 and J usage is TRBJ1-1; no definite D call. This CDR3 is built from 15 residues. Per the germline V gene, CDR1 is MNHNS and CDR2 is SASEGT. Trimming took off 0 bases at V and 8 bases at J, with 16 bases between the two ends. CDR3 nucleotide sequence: TGTGCCAGCAGTGAAGCGTGGGGAGGCTCTCCGGAAGCTTTCTTT. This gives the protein CASSEAWGGSPEAFF.

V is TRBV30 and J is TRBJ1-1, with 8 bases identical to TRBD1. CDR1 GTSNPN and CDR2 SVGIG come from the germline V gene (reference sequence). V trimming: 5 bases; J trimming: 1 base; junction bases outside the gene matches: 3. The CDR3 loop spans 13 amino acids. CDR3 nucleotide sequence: TGTGCCTGGGACAGGGGCTGGAACACTGAAGCTTTCTTT. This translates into CAWDRGWNTEAFF.

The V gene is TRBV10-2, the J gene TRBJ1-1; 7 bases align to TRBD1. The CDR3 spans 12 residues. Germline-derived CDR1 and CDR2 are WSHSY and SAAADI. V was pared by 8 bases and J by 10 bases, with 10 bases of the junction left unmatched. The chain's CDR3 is CASGQANRVAFF. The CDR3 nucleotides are TGCGCCAGCGGACAGGCCAACCGGGTAGCTTTCTTT.

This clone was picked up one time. The CDR3 loop reads CASSFFSQGTNTEAFF. CDR3 in DNA: TGTGCCAGCAGTTTTTTCTCTCAGGGAACGAACACTGAAGCTTTCTTT. The rearrangement links TRBV28 to TRBJ1-1; weak D call: TRBD1 (5 bases). Germline CDR1 MDHEN, CDR2 SYDVKM. This CDR3 is built from 16 residues. The germline V and J ends were trimmed by 3 bases and 1 base, with 15 bases remaining between them.

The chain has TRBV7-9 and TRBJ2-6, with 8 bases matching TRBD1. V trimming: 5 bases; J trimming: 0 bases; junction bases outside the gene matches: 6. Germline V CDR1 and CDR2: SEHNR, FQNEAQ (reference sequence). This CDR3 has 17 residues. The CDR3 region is CASSPGQVVSGANVLTF. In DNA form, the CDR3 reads TGTGCCAGCAGCCCGGGACAGGTCGTCTCTGGGGCCAACGTCCTGACTTTC. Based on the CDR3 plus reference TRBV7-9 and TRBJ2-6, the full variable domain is DTGVSQNPRHKITKRGQNVTFRCDPISEHNRLYWYRQTLGQGPEFLTYFQNEAQLEKSRLLSDRFSAERPKGSFSTLEIQRTEQGDSAMYLCASSPGQVVSGANVLTFGAGSRLTVL.

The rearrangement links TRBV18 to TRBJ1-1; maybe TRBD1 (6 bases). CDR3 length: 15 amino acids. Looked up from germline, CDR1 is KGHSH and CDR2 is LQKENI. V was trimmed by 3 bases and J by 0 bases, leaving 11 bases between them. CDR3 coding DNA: TGTGCCAGCTCACCTCAGGACAGCTTGAACACTGAAGCTTTCTTT. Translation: CASSPQDSLNTEAFF.

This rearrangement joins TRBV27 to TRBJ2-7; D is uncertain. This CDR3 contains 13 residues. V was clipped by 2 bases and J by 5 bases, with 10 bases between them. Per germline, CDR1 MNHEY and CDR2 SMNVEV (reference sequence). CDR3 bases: TGTGCCAGCAGTTTACGGGTTCGGGACGAGCAGTACTTC. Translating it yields CASSLRVRDEQYF.

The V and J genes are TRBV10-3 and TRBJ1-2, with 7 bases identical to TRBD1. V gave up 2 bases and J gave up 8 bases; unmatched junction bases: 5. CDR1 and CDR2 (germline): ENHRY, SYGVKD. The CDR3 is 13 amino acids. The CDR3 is CAISETGVGGYTF. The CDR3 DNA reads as TGTGCCATCAGTGAGACAGGGGTCGGGGGCTACACCTTC.

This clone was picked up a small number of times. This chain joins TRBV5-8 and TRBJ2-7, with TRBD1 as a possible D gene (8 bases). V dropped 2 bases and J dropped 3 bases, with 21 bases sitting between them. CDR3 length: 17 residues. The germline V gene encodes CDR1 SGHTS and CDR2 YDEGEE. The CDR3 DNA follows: TGTGCCAGCAGCTTCCGGGTTTCGAACAGGGGGGGCTACGAGCAGTACTTC. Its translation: CASSFRVSNRGGYEQYF.

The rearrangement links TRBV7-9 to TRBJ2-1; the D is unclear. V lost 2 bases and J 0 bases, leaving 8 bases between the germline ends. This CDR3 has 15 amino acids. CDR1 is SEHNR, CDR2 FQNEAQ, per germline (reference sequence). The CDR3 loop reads CASSLTLSSYNEQFF. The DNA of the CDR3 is TGTGCCAGCAGCTTAACTCTTAGCTCCTACAATGAGCAGTTCTTC.

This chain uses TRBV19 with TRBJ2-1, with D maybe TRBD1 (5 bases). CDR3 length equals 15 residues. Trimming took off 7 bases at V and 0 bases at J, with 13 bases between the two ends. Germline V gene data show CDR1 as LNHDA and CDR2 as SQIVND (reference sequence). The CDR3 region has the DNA TGTGCCAGTAAGGTGGGGCACAGCTCCTACAATGAGCAGTTCTTC. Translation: CASKVGHSSYNEQFF.

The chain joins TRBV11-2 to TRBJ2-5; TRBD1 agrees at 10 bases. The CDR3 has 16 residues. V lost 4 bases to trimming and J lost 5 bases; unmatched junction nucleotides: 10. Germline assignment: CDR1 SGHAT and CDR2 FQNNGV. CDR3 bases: TGTGCCAGCAGCTCTACTCGGACAGGGGGGAGGGAGACCCAGTACTTC. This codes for CASSSTRTGGRETQYF.

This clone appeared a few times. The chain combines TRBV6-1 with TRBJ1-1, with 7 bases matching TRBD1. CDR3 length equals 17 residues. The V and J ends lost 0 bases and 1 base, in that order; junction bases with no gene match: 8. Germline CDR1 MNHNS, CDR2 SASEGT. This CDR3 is CASSEAETGLENTEAFF. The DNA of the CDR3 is TGTGCCAGCAGTGAAGCGGAGACAGGGCTGGAGAACACTGAAGCTTTCTTT.

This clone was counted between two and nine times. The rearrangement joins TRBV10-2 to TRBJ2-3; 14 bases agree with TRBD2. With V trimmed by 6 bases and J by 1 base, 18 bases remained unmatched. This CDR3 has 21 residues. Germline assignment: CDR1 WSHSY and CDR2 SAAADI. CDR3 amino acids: CASRERSPRLAGGLRTDTQYF. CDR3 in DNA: TGCGCCAGCAGGGAGAGATCCCCCCGACTAGCGGGGGGGCTTCGCACAGATACGCAGTATTTT.

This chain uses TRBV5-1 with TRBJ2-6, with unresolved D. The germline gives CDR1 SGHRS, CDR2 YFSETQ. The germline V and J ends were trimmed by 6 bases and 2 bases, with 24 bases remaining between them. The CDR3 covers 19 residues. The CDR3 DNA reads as TGCGCCAGCACCCCGGTGGCAGGCCTACTGGTTCCTGGGGCCAACGTCCTGACTTTC. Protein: CASTPVAGLLVPGANVLTF.

CDR3 sequence (DNA): TGCGCCAGCAGCCGGACAGGGAGGGGAACTAATGAAAAACTGTTTTTT. Translation gives CASSRTGRGTNEKLFF. The rearrangement uses TRBV5-1 and TRBJ1-4; 8 bases agree with TRBD1. Germline-derived CDR1 and CDR2 are SGHRS and YFSETQ. V lost 4 bases, J lost 1 base, and 6 bases stayed unmatched. This CDR3 contains 16 residues.

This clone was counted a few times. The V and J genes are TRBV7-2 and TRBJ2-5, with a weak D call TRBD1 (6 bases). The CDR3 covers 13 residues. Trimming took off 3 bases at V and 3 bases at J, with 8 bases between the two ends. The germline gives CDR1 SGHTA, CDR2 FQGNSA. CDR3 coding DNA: TGTGCCAGCAGCTTCTACAGGGAAGAGACCCAGTACTTC. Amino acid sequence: CASSFYREETQYF. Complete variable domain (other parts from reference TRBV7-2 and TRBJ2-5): GAGVSQSPSNKVTEKGKDVELRCDPISGHTALYWYRQSLGQGLEFLIYFQGNSAPDKSGLPSDRFSAERTGGSVSTLTIQRTQQEDSAVYLCASSFYREETQYFGPGTRLLVL.

CDR3 loop: CAITPGQAYEQYF. The CDR3 nucleotides read TGTGCCATCACTCCGGGACAGGCCTACGAGCAGTACTTC. This chain uses TRBV28 with TRBJ2-7, with 8 bases identical to TRBD1. The V segment lost 10 bases and the J segment 2 bases; nucleotides outside the gene matches: 7. The CDR3 is 13 amino acids. Germline loops: CDR1 MDHEN, CDR2 SYDVKM.

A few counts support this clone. The CDR3: CASTRTDSTDTQYF. The CDR3 coding sequence is TGTGCCAGCACCCGGACAGACAGCACAGATACGCAGTATTTT. The chain has TRBV6-5 and TRBJ2-3, with TRBD1 as a possible D gene (6 bases). Trimming pared 7 bases from V and 0 bases from J, leaving 11 bases between. This CDR3 contains 14 residues. CDR1 and CDR2 (germline): MNHEY, SVGAGI.

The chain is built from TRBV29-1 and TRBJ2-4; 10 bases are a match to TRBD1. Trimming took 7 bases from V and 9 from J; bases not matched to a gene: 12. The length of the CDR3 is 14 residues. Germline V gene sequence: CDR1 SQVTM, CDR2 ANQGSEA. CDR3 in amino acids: CSAATGGVHGIQYF. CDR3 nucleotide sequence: TGCAGCGCAGCGACAGGGGGCGTTCACGGCATTCAGTACTTC.

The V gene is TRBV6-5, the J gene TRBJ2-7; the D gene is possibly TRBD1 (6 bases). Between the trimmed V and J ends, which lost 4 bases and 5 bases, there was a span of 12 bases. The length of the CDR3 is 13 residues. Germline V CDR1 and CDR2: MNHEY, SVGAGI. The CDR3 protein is CASSSPRGNEQYF. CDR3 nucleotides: TGTGCCAGCAGTTCACCTAGGGGGAACGAGCAGTACTTC.

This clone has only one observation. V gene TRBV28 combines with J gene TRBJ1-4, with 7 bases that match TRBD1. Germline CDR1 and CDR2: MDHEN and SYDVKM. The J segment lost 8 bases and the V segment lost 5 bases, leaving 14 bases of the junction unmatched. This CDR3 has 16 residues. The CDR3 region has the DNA TGTGCCAGCAGTCCTGCCCCGGAGGGGGCATACGAAAAACTGTTTTTT. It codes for CASSPAPEGAYEKLFF. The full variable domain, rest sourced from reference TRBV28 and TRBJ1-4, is DVKVTQSSRYLVKRTGEKVFLECVQDMDHENMFWYRQDPGLGLRLIYFSYDVKMKEKGDIPEGYSVSREKKERFSLILESASTNQTSMYLCASSPAPEGAYEKLFFGSGTQLSVL.

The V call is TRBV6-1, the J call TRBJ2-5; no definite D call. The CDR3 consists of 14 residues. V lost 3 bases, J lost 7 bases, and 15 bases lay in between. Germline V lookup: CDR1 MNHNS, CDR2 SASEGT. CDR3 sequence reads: CASSEASMAGTQYF. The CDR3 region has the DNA TGTGCCAGCAGTGAGGCCTCCATGGCAGGGACCCAGTACTTC.

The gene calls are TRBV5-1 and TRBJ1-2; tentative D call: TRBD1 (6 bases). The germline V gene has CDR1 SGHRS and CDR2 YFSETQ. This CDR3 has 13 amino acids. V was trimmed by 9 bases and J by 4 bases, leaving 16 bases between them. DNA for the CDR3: TGCGCCACCAGGGGCGGAGGCTTCTATGGCTACACCTTC. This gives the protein CATRGGGFYGYTF.

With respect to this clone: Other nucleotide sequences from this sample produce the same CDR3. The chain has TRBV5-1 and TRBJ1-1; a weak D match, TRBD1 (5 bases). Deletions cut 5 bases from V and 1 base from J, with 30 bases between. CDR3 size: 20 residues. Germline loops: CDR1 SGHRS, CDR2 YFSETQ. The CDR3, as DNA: TGCGCCAGCAGACGTGACTCATCGGAGGGGCCTTTCTATTGGAACACTGAAGCTTTCTTT. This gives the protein CASRRDSSEGPFYWNTEAFF.

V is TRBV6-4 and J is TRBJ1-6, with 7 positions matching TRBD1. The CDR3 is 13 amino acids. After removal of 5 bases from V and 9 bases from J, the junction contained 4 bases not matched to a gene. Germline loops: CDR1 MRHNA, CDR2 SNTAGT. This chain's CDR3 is CASSLAGGSPLHF. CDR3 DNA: TGTGCCAGCAGTCTGGCAGGGGGTTCACCCCTCCACTTT.

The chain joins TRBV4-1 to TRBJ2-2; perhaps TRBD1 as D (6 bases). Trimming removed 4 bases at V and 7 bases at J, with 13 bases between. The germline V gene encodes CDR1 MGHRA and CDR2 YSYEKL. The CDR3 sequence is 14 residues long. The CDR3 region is CASSRLRGLGELFF. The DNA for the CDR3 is TGCGCCAGCAGCCGCCTCAGGGGCCTCGGGGAGCTGTTTTTT.

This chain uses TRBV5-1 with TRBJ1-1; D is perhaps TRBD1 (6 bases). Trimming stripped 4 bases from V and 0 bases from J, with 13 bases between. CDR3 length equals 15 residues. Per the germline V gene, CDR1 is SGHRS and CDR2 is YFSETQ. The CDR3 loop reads CASSPPTGMNTEAFF. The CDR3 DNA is TGCGCCAGCAGCCCCCCGACAGGAATGAACACTGAAGCTTTCTTT.